The rows below give T cell receptor beta chains drawn from one sample of a study of T-cell memory formation after mild COVID-19. Using its own MiXCR run on the 5' RACE reads, TCRdb lists one record per CDR3 protein. The sample records more than 300,000 distinct CDR3 sequences, approximately 15% being singletons. The specimen sequenced was PBMCs or a T cell subset sorted from them (not recorded which). These receptors came from a man aged 18 to 35 who had mild COVID-19 (a few samples of this study predate the infection). Cell type and time point are not known. CDR3s include the opening cysteine and the closing phenylalanine or tryptophan. D genes are given only for firm matches. Size tells how often a clone was seen (once, few, many) or the class of an expanded clone, and some rows leave it out.

>TRBD1|TRBV12-3/TRBV12-4|few|TRBJ2-4
CASSFKSGGIQYF
TGTGCCAGCAGTTTTAAGTCAGGGGGTATTCAGTACTTC
>-|TRBV29-1|few|TRBJ2-7
CSVESRSNEQYF
TGCAGCGTTGAGTCCAGGTCCAACGAGCAGTACTTC
>TRBD2|TRBV5-1|-|TRBJ2-1
CASSTGGGYYNEQFF
TGCGCCAGCAGCACCGGGGGGGGGTACTACAATGAGCAGTTCTTC
>TRBD1|TRBV25-1|-|TRBJ2-3
CASATSGQGPDTQYF
TGTGCCAGTGCTACCTCGGGACAGGGGCCAGATACGCAGTATTTT
>-|TRBV6-5|-|TRBJ2-4
CASASYPLAKNIQYF
TGTGCCAGCGCGAGTTACCCACTAGCCAAAAACATTCAGTACTTC
>-|TRBV7-2|few|TRBJ2-3
CASSLLWGGGDTQYF
TGTGCCAGCAGCCTCCTTTGGGGGGGCGGAGATACGCAGTATTTT
>-|TRBV5-1|many|TRBJ2-2
CASSLGSSGELFF
TGCGCCAGCAGCTTAGGGAGTTCCGGGGAGCTGTTTTTT
>-|TRBV7-3|many|TRBJ2-1
CASSPSGSYNEQFF
TGTGCCAGCAGCCCCAGCGGCTCCTACAATGAGCAGTTCTTC
>TRBD1|TRBV12-3/TRBV12-4|-|TRBJ2-5
CASSQGEETQYF
TGTGCCAGCAGTCAGGGGGAAGAGACCCAGTACTTC
>-|TRBV29-1|-|TRBJ1-3
CSVSLGVGNTIYF
TGCAGCGTTAGCCTCGGAGTTGGAAACACCATATATTTT
>TRBD1|TRBV2|few|TRBJ1-1
CASSDQGARTEAFF
TGTGCCAGCAGTGATCAGGGGGCGCGGACTGAAGCTTTCTTT
>TRBD1|TRBV7-2|-|TRBJ2-6
CASSYRDSLVSGANVLTF
TGTGCCAGCAGCTACCGGGACAGCCTCGTCTCTGGGGCCAACGTCCTGACTTTC
>-|TRBV4-1|few|TRBJ1-1
CASSQVPGSTNTEAFF
TGCGCCAGCAGCCAAGTCCCAGGGTCAACGAACACTGAAGCTTTCTTT
>-|TRBV7-2|few|TRBJ2-2
CASSLDSGELFF
TGTGCCAGCAGTTTAGACTCTGGGGAGCTGTTTTTT
>TRBD1|TRBV7-6|once|TRBJ2-5
CASSLVGTGKETQYF
TGTGCCAGCAGCTTAGTGGGGACAGGGAAAGAGACCCAGTACTTC
>-|TRBV7-2|few|TRBJ1-2
CASSPPYTF
TGTGCCAGCAGCCCCCCATACACCTTC
>TRBD2|TRBV7-3|-|TRBJ2-3
CASTSSGGAGDTQYF
TGTGCCAGCACCTCCAGCGGGGGGGCTGGAGATACGCAGTATTTT
>TRBD1|TRBV15|few|TRBJ2-7
CATSRDFGTGMAYEQYF
TGTGCCACCAGCAGAGATTTTGGGACAGGCATGGCCTACGAGCAGTACTTC
>-|TRBV6-1|-|TRBJ2-6
CASSVGARTGANVLTF
TGTGCCAGCAGTGTCGGGGCGAGGACTGGGGCCAACGTCCTGACTTTC
>-|TRBV10-2|few|TRBJ2-7
CASSKGRTYEQYF
TGCGCCAGCAGTAAGGGGCGGACCTACGAGCAGTACTTC
>-|TRBV18|few|TRBJ2-5
CASSPRGLGELQETQYF
TGTGCCAGCTCACCCCGCGGCCTCGGTGAACTACAAGAGACCCAGTACTTC
>-|TRBV7-2|-|TRBJ2-2
CASSPMGANTGELFF
TGTGCCAGCAGCCCGATGGGAGCGAACACCGGGGAGCTGTTTTTT
>-|TRBV11-2|-|TRBJ2-3
CASSLNQGGDTQYF
TGTGCCAGCAGCTTAAATCAGGGGGGGGATACGCAGTATTTT
>TRBD1|TRBV28|many|TRBJ1-1
CASSPGTAGGTEAFF
TGTGCCAGCAGTCCGGGGACAGCCGGGGGCACTGAAGCTTTCTTT
>TRBD2|TRBV12-3/TRBV12-4|few|TRBJ2-4
CASSPSGLAGGLAKNIQYF
TGTGCCAGCAGTCCCTCGGGACTAGCGGGGGGGTTAGCCAAAAACATTCAGTACTTC
>TRBD2|TRBV20-1|few|TRBJ2-3
CSASSNPRGAGADTQYF
TGCAGTGCTAGCTCCAACCCGCGGGGGGCTGGCGCAGATACGCAGTATTTT
>-|TRBV9|-|TRBJ1-3
CASTGASYPSGNTIYF
TGTGCCAGCACCGGTGCGTCCTACCCCTCTGGAAACACCATATATTTT
>-|TRBV7-3|few|TRBJ2-1
CASSSRQGLNEQFF
TGTGCCAGCAGCTCCCGTCAGGGGCTTAATGAGCAGTTCTTC
>-|TRBV7-2|few|TRBJ2-3
CASSPLKDTQYF
TGTGCCAGCAGCCCCCTGAAAGATACGCAGTATTTT
>-|TRBV5-1|few|TRBJ1-1
CASSPDEGRWAFF
TGCGCCAGCAGCCCGGACGAGGGGAGGTGGGCTTTCTTT
>-|TRBV4-3|-|TRBJ1-3
CASTPGRTGNTIYF
TGCGCCTCAACCCCTGGTAGGACTGGAAACACCATATATTTT
>TRBD1|TRBV6-5|few|TRBJ2-3
CGTRRQGADTQYF
TGTGGCACGAGAAGACAGGGTGCAGATACGCAGTATTTT
>TRBD2|TRBV6-2/TRBV6-3|many|TRBJ2-5
CASSQGGETQYF
TGTGCCAGCAGCCAGGGAGGGGAGACCCAGTACTTC
>-|TRBV5-6|few|TRBJ1-1
CASSVYNEAFF
TGTGCCAGCAGCGTGTACAATGAAGCTTTCTTT
>TRBD1|TRBV6-2/TRBV6-3|few|TRBJ1-2
CASSPERGQDGYTF
TGTGCCAGCAGCCCGGAAAGGGGGCAAGATGGCTACACCTTC
>-|TRBV5-1|-|TRBJ2-5
CASSWDGKTQYF
TGCGCCAGCAGCTGGGACGGGAAGACCCAGTACTTC
>TRBD1|TRBV5-5|few|TRBJ1-5
CASSSQGGDQPQHF
TGTGCCAGCAGCTCCCAGGGGGGGGATCAGCCCCAGCATTTT